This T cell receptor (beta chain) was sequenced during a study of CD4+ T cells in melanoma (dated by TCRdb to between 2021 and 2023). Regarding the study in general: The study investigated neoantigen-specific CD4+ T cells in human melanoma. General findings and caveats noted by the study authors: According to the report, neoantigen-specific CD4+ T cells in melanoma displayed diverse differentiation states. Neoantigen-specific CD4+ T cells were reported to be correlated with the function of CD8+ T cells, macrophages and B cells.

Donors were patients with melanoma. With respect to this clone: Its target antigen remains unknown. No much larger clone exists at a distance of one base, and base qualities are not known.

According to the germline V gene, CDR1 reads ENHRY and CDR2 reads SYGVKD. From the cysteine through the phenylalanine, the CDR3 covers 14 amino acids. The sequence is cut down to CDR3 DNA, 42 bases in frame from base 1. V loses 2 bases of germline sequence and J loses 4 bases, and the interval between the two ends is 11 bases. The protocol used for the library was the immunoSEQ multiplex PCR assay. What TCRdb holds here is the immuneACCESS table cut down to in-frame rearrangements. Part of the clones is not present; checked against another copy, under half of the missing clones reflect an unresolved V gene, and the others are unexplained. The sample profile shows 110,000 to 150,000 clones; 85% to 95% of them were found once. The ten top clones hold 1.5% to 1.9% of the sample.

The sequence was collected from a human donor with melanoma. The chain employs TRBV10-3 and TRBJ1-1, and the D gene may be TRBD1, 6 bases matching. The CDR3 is CAISEAVGGTEAFF. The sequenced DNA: TGTGCCATCAGTGAGGCGGTAGGGGGCACTGAAGCTTTCTTT.